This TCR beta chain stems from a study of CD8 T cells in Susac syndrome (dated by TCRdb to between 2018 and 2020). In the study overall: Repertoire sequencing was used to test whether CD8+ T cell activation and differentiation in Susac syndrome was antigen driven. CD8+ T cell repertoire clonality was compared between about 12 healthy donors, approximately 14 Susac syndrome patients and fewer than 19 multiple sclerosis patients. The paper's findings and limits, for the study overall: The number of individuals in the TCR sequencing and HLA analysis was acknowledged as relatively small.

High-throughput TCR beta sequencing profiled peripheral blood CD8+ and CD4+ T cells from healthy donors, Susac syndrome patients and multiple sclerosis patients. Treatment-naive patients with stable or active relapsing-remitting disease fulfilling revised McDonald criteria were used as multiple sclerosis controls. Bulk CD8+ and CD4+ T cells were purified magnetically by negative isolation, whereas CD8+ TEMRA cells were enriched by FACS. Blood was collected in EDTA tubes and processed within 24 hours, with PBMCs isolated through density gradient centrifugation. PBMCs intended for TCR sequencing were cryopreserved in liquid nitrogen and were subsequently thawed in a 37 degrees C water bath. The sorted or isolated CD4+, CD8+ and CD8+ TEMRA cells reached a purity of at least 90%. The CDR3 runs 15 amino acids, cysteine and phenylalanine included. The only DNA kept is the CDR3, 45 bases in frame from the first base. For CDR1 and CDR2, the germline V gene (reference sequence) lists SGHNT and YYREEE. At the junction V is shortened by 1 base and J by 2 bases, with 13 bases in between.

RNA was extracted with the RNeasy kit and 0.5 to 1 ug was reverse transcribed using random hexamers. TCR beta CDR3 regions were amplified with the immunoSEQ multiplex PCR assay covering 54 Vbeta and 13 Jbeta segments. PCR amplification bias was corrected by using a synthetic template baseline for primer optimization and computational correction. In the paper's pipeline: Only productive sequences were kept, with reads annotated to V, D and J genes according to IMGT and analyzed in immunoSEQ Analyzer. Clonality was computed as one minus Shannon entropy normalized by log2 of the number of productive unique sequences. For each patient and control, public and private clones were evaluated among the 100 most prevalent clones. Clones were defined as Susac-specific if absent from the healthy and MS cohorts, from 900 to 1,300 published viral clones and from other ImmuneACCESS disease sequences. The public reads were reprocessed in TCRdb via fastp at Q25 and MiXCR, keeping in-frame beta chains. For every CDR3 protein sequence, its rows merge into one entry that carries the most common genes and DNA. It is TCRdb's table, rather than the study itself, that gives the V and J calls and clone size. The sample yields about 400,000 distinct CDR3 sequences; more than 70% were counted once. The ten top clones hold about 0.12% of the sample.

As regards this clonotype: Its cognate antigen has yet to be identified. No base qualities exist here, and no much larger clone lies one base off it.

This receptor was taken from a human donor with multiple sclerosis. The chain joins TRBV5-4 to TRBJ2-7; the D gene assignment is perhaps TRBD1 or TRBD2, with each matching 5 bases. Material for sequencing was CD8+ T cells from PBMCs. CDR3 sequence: CASSLPPGPTYEQYF. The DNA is TGTGCCAGCAGCTTGCCCCCGGGACCTACCTACGAGCAGTACTTC. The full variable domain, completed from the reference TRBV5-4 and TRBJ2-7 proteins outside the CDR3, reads ETGVTQSPTHLIKTRGQQVTLRCSSQSGHNTVSWYQQALGQGPQFIFQYYREEENGRGNFPPRFSGLQFPNYSSELNVNALELDDSALYLCASSLPPGPTYEQYFGPGTRLTVT.